This TCR beta chain came from a study of T-cell reconstitution after alpha-beta-depleted transplantation in children. The study, taken as a whole, reports: Some patients showed high day-60 TCRbeta diversity, which derived from surviving recipient T cells and thymic progenitors. A year had passed since transplant, and T-cell counts and diversity by then came mostly from newly produced T cells. Several hundred expanded graft clones reportedly were the source of alpha-beta T cells about two months after transplant.

There are a few counts of this clonotype. As yet, its antigen is unknown. During its preparation, the TCRbeta library received unique molecular identifiers. MiXCR, run by TCRdb on the PCR reads, gives a single entry per CDR3 protein. The data show about 470,000 distinct CDR3 sequences, about 40% seen once. The CDR3 runs 14 residues. With 4 bases clipped from V and 4 bases from J, the junction kept 6 bases outside the gene matches. From germline, CDR1 is SGHDT and CDR2 YYEEEE. The gene calls are TRBV5-6 and TRBJ2-7, with 9 bases identical to TRBD1. The sequences come from PBMCs, collected before TCRalphabeta/CD19-depleted stem cell transplant. The source of this sequence is a girl aged 2 to 10 with aplastic anemia, due to receive a stem cell transplant. The CDR3: CASSLGTGMYEQYF. The CDR3 DNA reads as TGTGCCAGCAGCCTTGGGACAGGGATGTACGAGCAGTACTTC.